This TCR beta chain was captured in a study of blood T cell repertoires in COVID-19. Study information: PBMCs, B-cell-depleted T cells, or T cells were the source of the cDNA or gDNA that made up the material.

This CDR3 contains 16 residues. After removal of 0 bases from V and 2 bases from J, the junction contained 6 bases not matched to a gene. Germline V gives CDR1 LGHDT, CDR2 YNNKEL (reference sequence). Authors' analysis steps: Estimates of nucleated cell counts were drawn from the amplification of reference gene primers. The repertoire was sequenced with immunoSEQ multiplex PCR; TCRdb's copy has only in-frame clones and lacks some. The DNA was the basis for D and trimming; V, J and clone size are from that table. The table includes around 120,000 clones, 90% detected once. The rearrangement links TRBV3-1 (or the pseudogene TRBV3-2) to TRBJ2-7, with 8 bases matching TRBD2. The sequenced sample consisted of peripheral blood. This clonotype originated in a woman between 55 and 75 years old with COVID-19, enrolled during active disease. The CDR3 DNA follows: TGTGCCAGCAGCCAAGATCTGGGGCGGGGGGCCTACGAGCAGTACTTC. It yields the protein CASSQDLGRGAYEQYF.